Below are 32 T cell receptor beta chains sequenced from a single sample in a study of T cells of healthy individuals. In TCRdb, the 5' RACE reads were re-called with MiXCR into one record per CDR3 protein. The table includes approximately 50,000 distinct CDR3 sequences, about 14% detected once. Every receptor here comes from a human donor in good health.

This clonotype was observed many times. The chain has TRBV4-2 and TRBJ2-1; TRBD2 matches 8 bases. Germline CDR1 LGHNA, CDR2 YNFKEQ. V lost 0 bases to trimming and J lost 0 bases; unmatched junction nucleotides: 10. This CDR3 has 19 amino acids. CDR3 in DNA: TGTGCCAGCAGCCAAGATCCACTTAGCGGGGTAGGCTCCTACAATGAGCAGTTCTTC. As protein: CASSQDPLSGVGSYNEQFF.

The rearrangement uses TRBV24-1 and TRBJ2-3, with D maybe TRBD2 (6 bases). CDR1 and CDR2 from the germline V gene are KGHDR and SFDVKD. The CDR3 extends over 15 amino acids. V was shortened by 4 bases and J by 4 bases, with 14 bases between the two germline ends. The CDR3 bases are TGTGCCACCAGTGAAGGGCTAGCGAACTCAGATACGCAGTATTTT. This codes for CATSEGLANSDTQYF.

In this sample, this clonotype turned up many times. V is TRBV20-1 and J is TRBJ2-1; 14 bases match TRBD2. Germline assignment: CDR1 DFQATT and CDR2 SNEGSKA (reference sequence). There are 12 residues in the CDR3. This CDR3 is CRGLAGDNEQFF. In DNA, the CDR3 is TGCAGGGGACTAGCGGGGGACAATGAGCAGTTCTTC.

The rearrangement links TRBV6-6 to TRBJ1-1; D uncertain. Deletions cut 11 bases from V and 3 bases from J, with 10 bases between. CDR3 length equals 11 residues. From germline, CDR1 is MNHNY and CDR2 SVGAGI (reference sequence). CDR3 bases: TGTGCCGCCCGAAGGGACACTGAAGCTTTCTTT. As protein: CAARRDTEAFF.

Concerning this clonotype itself: This sequence may be a read error, since a much larger clone differs from it by one base. The chain combines TRBV24-1 with TRBJ2-5; D is undetermined. Germline CDR1 and CDR2: KGHDR and SFDVKD. The CDR3 is 14 residues long. CDR3 in amino acids: CATSDWADQETKYF. CDR3 bases: TGTGCCACCAGTGATTGGGCGGACCAAGAGACCAAGTACTTC.

The V and J genes are TRBV9 and TRBJ2-2; D gene ambiguous. CDR1 is SGDLS and CDR2 is YYNGEE in the germline V gene. Trimming pared 0 bases from V and 5 bases from J, leaving 8 bases between. The CDR3 is 14 amino acids. This CDR3 reads CASSVGGSTGELFF. In DNA form, the CDR3 reads TGTGCCAGCAGCGTAGGGGGTTCGACCGGGGAGCTGTTTTTT.

This clonotype was picked up one time. The CDR3 DNA reads TGTGCCAGCAGCTTTCGGGGTACACAAGAAGCTTTCTTT. This codes for CASSFRGTQEAFF. V usage is TRBV7-2 and J usage is TRBJ1-1; D unresolved. V gave up 3 bases and J gave up 8 bases, with 13 bases separating them. This CDR3 contains 13 residues. CDR1 is SGHTA, CDR2 FQGNSA, per germline.

The V gene is TRBV3-1, the J gene TRBJ1-4, with D possibly being TRBD1 (5 bases). This CDR3 region has 13 residues. Germline loops: CDR1 LGHDT, CDR2 YNNKEL (reference sequence). V shed 4 bases and J shed 10 bases, with 13 bases lying between them. Here the CDR3 DNA reads TGTGCCAGCAGCCTTGGGACGGCCGGAAAACTGTTTTTT. It translates to CASSLGTAGKLFF.

This chain joins TRBV12-3 or TRBV12-4 and TRBJ1-5; D might be TRBD1 (6 bases). The CDR3 extends over 14 amino acids. Trimming shortened V by 6 bases and J by 3 bases, and 12 bases separated the two germline ends. In DNA, the CDR3 is TGTGCCAGCAGCTATACAGGGTTCAATCAGCCCCAGCATTTT. This encodes CASSYTGFNQPQHF.

This chain connects TRBV27 to TRBJ2-1, with 13 bases fitting TRBD2. The CDR3 spans 16 residues. Germline V gives CDR1 MNHEY, CDR2 SMNVEV (reference sequence). Unmatched junction bases numbered 4, after V lost 6 bases and J lost 2 bases. The CDR3 coding sequence is TGTGCCAGCAGGACTAGCGGGGGGTCCCCCTACAATGAGCAGTTCTTC. The encoded protein is CASRTSGGSPYNEQFF.

The J gene is TRBJ2-2, the V gene TRBV9, with D perhaps given as TRBD1 or TRBD2 (5 bases each). Germline lookup yields CDR1 SGDLS and CDR2 YYNGEE. Trimming removed 0 bases from V and 4 bases from J, with 10 bases in between. This CDR3 is built from 15 residues. The CDR3 region has the DNA TGTGCCAGCAGCGTAGTTCCAGGGACCACCGGGGAGCTGTTTTTT. It yields the protein CASSVVPGTTGELFF.

The V and J genes are TRBV7-9 and TRBJ2-5; D uncertain. The CDR3 is 13 amino acids. Per germline, CDR1 SEHNR and CDR2 FQNEAQ (reference sequence). Trimming removed 5 bases from V and 4 bases from J, with 11 bases in between. The CDR3 sequence is CASSPQLRETQYF. CDR3 DNA: TGTGCCAGCAGCCCCCAGCTGAGAGAGACCCAGTACTTC.

This clonotype was found a few times. V and J are TRBV10-2 and TRBJ2-3, with D uncertain. Germline V gene data show CDR1 as WSHSY and CDR2 as SAAADI. V lost 5 bases to trimming and J lost 4 bases, with 7 bases between them. The CDR3 length is 12 residues. The DNA for the CDR3 is TGCGCCAGCAGTCGCATGGCAGATACGCAGTATTTT. This translates into CASSRMADTQYF.

The rearrangement links TRBV28 to TRBJ2-5, with D possibly TRBD1 on 6 matching bases. This CDR3 has 13 amino acids. In germline, CDR1 is MDHEN, CDR2 SYDVKM. Trimming stripped 10 bases from V and 3 bases from J, with 15 bases between. CDR3 nucleotides: TGTGCCACGTCCATCCACAGGGAAGAGACCCAGTACTTC. This gives the protein CATSIHREETQYF.

The genes are TRBV20-1 and TRBJ2-3; 7 nucleotides agree with TRBD2. The CDR3 length is 15 residues. V lost 2 bases to trimming and J lost 0 bases; unmatched junction nucleotides: 5. CDR1 DFQATT and CDR2 SNEGSKA come from the germline V gene (reference sequence). This chain's CDR3 is CSARYAGESTDTQYF. DNA for the CDR3: TGCAGTGCTAGATACGCGGGGGAGAGCACAGATACGCAGTATTTT.

This chain joins TRBV5-1 and TRBJ2-3; 12 bases align to TRBD1. The CDR3 sequence is 16 residues long. V was pared by 3 bases and J by 1 base, with 3 bases of the junction left unmatched. Germline V gives CDR1 SGHRS, CDR2 YFSETQ. The CDR3 region is CASSWDRGRRTDTQYF. In DNA form, the CDR3 reads TGCGCCAGCAGCTGGGACAGGGGGCGTCGCACAGATACGCAGTATTTT. Full variable domain (rest looked up from reference TRBV5-1 and TRBJ2-3): KAGVTQTPRYLIKTRGQQVTLSCSPISGHRSVSWYQQTPGQGLQFLFEYFSETQRNKGNFPGRFSGRQFSNSRSEMNVSTLELGDSALYLCASSWDRGRRTDTQYFGPGTRLTVL.

The chain is built from TRBV7-9 and TRBJ1-1; 7 bases map to TRBD1. The ends lost 5 bases at V and 6 bases at J; junction bases unmatched: 6. This CDR3 has 13 amino acids. The V gene's germline CDR1 is SEHNR and CDR2 FQNEAQ (reference sequence). This CDR3 reads CASSLQGTAEAFF. In DNA form, the CDR3 reads TGTGCCAGCAGCCTCCAGGGGACAGCTGAAGCTTTCTTT.

This clonotype was found many times. The CDR3 DNA sequence: TGTGCCAGCGCCCCCGCCGAAGATTTATGGTTCAATTCACCCCTCCACTTT. This sequence encodes CASAPAEDLWFNSPLHF. V and J are TRBV6-5 and TRBJ1-6; unclear D gene. The V end was cut by 8 bases, the J end by 7 bases, with 24 bases between. There are 17 residues in the CDR3. The germline gives CDR1 MNHEY, CDR2 SVGAGI.

This chain connects TRBV20-1 to TRBJ2-3, with D tentatively TRBD1 (5 bases). V gave up 7 bases and J gave up 3 bases, with 11 bases separating them. The CDR3 extends over 12 amino acids. Per germline, CDR1 DFQATT and CDR2 SNEGSKA (reference sequence). CDR3 nucleotide sequence: TGCAGTGTGTCAGGGCCTACAGATACGCAGTATTTT. It encodes CSVSGPTDTQYF.

The chain is built from TRBV2 and TRBJ1-1; maybe TRBD1 (5 bases). The length of the CDR3 is 12 residues. Trimming shortened V by 6 bases and J by 7 bases, and 12 bases separated the two germline ends. Germline-derived CDR1 and CDR2 are SNHLY and FYNNEI. The CDR3 DNA sequence: TGTGCCAGCAGGAGGGTACAGGATGAAGCTTTCTTT. Its protein is CASRRVQDEAFF.

In regard to this clonotype: A much bigger clone sits one base away, suggesting this may be a read error. The chain combines TRBV6-2 or TRBV6-3 with TRBJ2-7; 13 bases match TRBD2. Unmatched junction bases numbered 16, after V lost 2 bases and J lost 3 bases. The germline gives CDR1 MNHEY, CDR2 SVGEGT. This CDR3 region has 20 residues. The DNA for the CDR3 is TGTGCCAGCAGTTACCCCACCGTGACTAGCGGGGGGACCGTAGACTACGAGCAGTACTTC. It codes for CASSYPTVTSGGTVDYEQYF.

Regarding this clonotype: This could be a read error, since a much larger clone is one nucleotide away. The V gene is TRBV20-1, the J gene TRBJ2-3, with 8 bases identical to TRBD1. The CDR3 loop spans 16 amino acids. Germline loops: CDR1 DFQATT, CDR2 SNEGSKA (reference sequence). V lost 0 bases, J lost 6 bases, and 11 bases stayed unmatched. The CDR3 nucleotides read TGCAGTGCTAGAGATGTTGACAGGGGCCTCGCGGATACGCAGTATTTT. Translated, it gives CSARDVDRGLADTQYF.

This clonotype was detected a few times. The V gene is TRBV6-1, the J gene TRBJ1-2; 12 bases are shared with TRBD1. The V gene's germline CDR1 is MNHNS and CDR2 SASEGT. Germline trimming cut 5 bases from V and 6 bases from J; bases unmatched to any gene: 4. CDR3 length: 14 amino acids. CDR3 bases: TGTGCCAGCAGTCCGGGACAGGGGGCGCATGGCTACACCTTC. Translated, it gives CASSPGQGAHGYTF.

Ten or more counts support this clonotype. The rearrangement joins TRBV11-2 to TRBJ2-2; no clear D gene. V was shortened by 2 bases and J by 5 bases, with 0 bases between the two germline ends. Germline V CDR1 and CDR2: SGHAT, FQNNGV. The length of the CDR3 is 11 residues. Written as DNA, the CDR3 is TGTGCCAGCAGCTTAACCGGGGAGCTGTTTTTT. This gives the protein CASSLTGELFF.

For this clonotype: A junction boundary mismatches the germline segment, possibly from a read error. J is TRBJ1-5 and V is TRBV29-1; a weak D match, TRBD1 (5 bases). The length of the CDR3 is 14 residues. Germline assignment: CDR1 SQVTM and CDR2 ANQGSEA. The chain's CDR3 is CSIKDMGANQSQHF. In DNA form, the CDR3 reads TGCAGCATAAAGGACATGGGAGCAAATCAGTCCCAGCATTTT.

This clonotype has only a few counts. V gene TRBV18 combines with J gene TRBJ2-7; no clear D. The germline V gene has CDR1 KGHSH and CDR2 LQKENI. This CDR3 comprises 15 residues. V was pared by 3 bases and J by 0 bases, with 12 bases between. Here the CDR3 reads CASSPGATSSYEQYF. The CDR3 region has the DNA TGTGCCAGCTCACCCGGAGCCACAAGCTCCTACGAGCAGTACTTC.

This clonotype was seen only a few times. The genes are TRBV30 and TRBJ1-1; weak D call: TRBD1 (5 bases). Germline assignment: CDR1 GTSNPN and CDR2 SVGIG (reference sequence). The ends were cut back, 4 bases at V and 1 base at J, with 13 bases in the middle. The CDR3 spans 14 residues. CDR3 DNA: TGTGCCTGGATGCGGGGACCCACGAACACTGAAGCTTTCTTT. It specifies CAWMRGPTNTEAFF.

This clonotype was counted between two and nine times. V and J are TRBV6-1 and TRBJ1-4; TRBD1 matches 7 bases. This CDR3 contains 15 residues. The germline CDR1 and CDR2 sequences are MNHNS and SASEGT. The V segment lost 6 bases and the J segment 7 bases; nucleotides outside the gene matches: 11. The CDR3 spells CASRDTGASGEKLFF. In DNA form, the CDR3 reads TGTGCCAGCAGGGACACAGGGGCGTCGGGTGAAAAACTGTTTTTT.

V and J are TRBV5-6 and TRBJ2-3; a possible D gene is TRBD2 (5 bases). V was clipped by 0 bases and J by 5 bases, with 13 bases between them. CDR1 and CDR2 (germline): SGHDT, YYEEEE. The CDR3 consists of 15 residues. CDR3 protein: CASSLGRGRIDTQYF. DNA of the CDR3: TGTGCCAGCAGCTTGGGTCGGGGTAGGATAGATACGCAGTATTTT.

The chain is built from TRBV7-2 and TRBJ2-7; D may be TRBD2 (6 bases). The CDR3 is made up of 15 amino acids. Trimming left V 5 bases short and J 1 base short, with 15 bases between. Per the germline V gene, CDR1 is SGHTA and CDR2 is FQGNSA. The CDR3 nucleotides read TGTGCCAGCAGCCCGCCGCAACGGGGGTCCTACGAGCAGTACTTC. Its protein is CASSPPQRGSYEQYF.

This clonotype was counted only a few times. CDR3 in DNA: TGCAGTGCTAGTACGGATTACCAAGAGACCCAGTACTTC. Its protein product is CSASTDYQETQYF. The chain recombines TRBV20-1 with TRBJ2-5; no clear D. Germline V gene data show CDR1 as DFQATT and CDR2 as SNEGSKA (reference sequence). The CDR3 consists of 13 residues. Trimming left V 3 bases short and J 0 bases short, with 8 bases between.

In regard to this clonotype: This may be a read error: a much more frequent sequence differs by one nucleotide. The chain couples TRBV11-3 to TRBJ2-2, with D hard to call. The germline CDR1 and CDR2 sequences are SGHNT and YENEEA. V lost 2 bases, J lost 0 bases, and 4 bases lay in between. CDR3 length: 14 amino acids. CDR3: CASSLHTNTGELFF. The CDR3 DNA reads as TGTGCCAGCAGCTTACATACGAACACCGGGGAGCTGTTTTTT.